Listed below are T cell receptor beta chains from one sample, sequenced in a study of cytomegalovirus exposure and HLA in healthy donors. The table came from immunoSEQ multiplex PCR; TCRdb's copy has only in-frame clones and leaves some out. The table records about 360,000 clones, about nine tenths of them present only once. Sequencing was carried out using PBMCs. These receptors were taken from a woman younger than 35 in good health and CMV-seronegative. The CDR3 runs from the conserved cysteine through the conserved F or W. The D gene is left open where the match is weak. The size entry is marked missing in some rows and otherwise reads once, few, many or a size class.

D: .
length: 13
V: TRBV28
size: .
J: TRBJ1-4
CDR3: CAITRVNNEKLFF
DNA: TGTGCCATCACCAGGGTTAATAATGAAAAACTGTTTTTT

D: TRBD2
length: 14
V: TRBV19
size: .
J: TRBJ2-1
CDR3: CASSRNLRGNEQFF
DNA: TGTGCCAGTAGTAGAAACCTGCGGGGGAATGAGCAGTTCTTC

D: TRBD2
length: 15
V: TRBV6-1
size: .
J: TRBJ2-7
CDR3: CASSEAPSRGGEQYF
DNA: TGTGCCAGCAGTGAAGCCCCCTCCCGCGGGGGCGAGCAGTACTTC

D: .
length: 16
V: TRBV27
size: .
J: TRBJ1-2
CDR3: CASSLGGVVLRDGYTF
DNA: TGTGCCAGCAGTTTAGGTGGGGTTGTGCTGAGGGATGGCTACACCTTC

D: .
length: 14
V: TRBV5-1
size: once
J: TRBJ1-1
CDR3: CASSSGLLNTEAFF
DNA: TGCGCCAGCAGCTCGGGACTCCTGAACACTGAAGCTTTCTTT

D: .
length: 13
V: TRBV30
size: .
J: TRBJ1-1
CDR3: CAWSVGARTEAFF
DNA: TGTGCCTGGAGTGTGGGGGCGAGGACTGAAGCTTTCTTT

D: .
length: 15
V: TRBV27
size: .
J: TRBJ1-2
CDR3: CASSTLPPRGTGYTF
DNA: TGTGCCAGCAGTACACTCCCTCCGAGGGGGACTGGCTACACCTTC

D: .
length: 17
V: TRBV15
size: .
J: TRBJ1-5
CDR3: CATSRDPARGRNQPQHF
DNA: TGTGCCACCAGCAGAGATCCAGCGCGGGGAAGAAATCAGCCCCAGCATTTT

D: TRBD2
length: 14
V: TRBV13
size: .
J: TRBJ2-3
CDR3: CASSALAGGDTQYF
DNA: TGTGCCAGCAGCGCGCTAGCGGGGGGGGATACGCAGTATTTT

D: TRBD2
length: 16
V: TRBV5-1
size: .
J: TRBJ2-5
CDR3: CASSAGLAGVSETQYF
DNA: TGCGCCAGCAGCGCTGGACTAGCGGGAGTATCTGAGACCCAGTACTTC

D: TRBD2
length: 15
V: TRBV6-5
size: .
J: TRBJ2-1
CDR3: CASTTVSGGDNEQFF
DNA: TGTGCCAGCACCACCGTGTCTGGGGGGGACAATGAGCAGTTCTTC

D: .
length: 15
V: TRBV5-1
size: .
J: TRBJ1-2
CDR3: CASSLQSQITPVYTF
DNA: TGCGCCAGCAGCTTACAGAGCCAGATCACGCCGGTTTACACCTTC

D: .
length: 13
V: TRBV19
size: .
J: TRBJ2-7
CDR3: CASSTQGSYEQYF
DNA: TGTGCCAGTAGTACACAGGGCTCCTACGAGCAGTACTTC

D: TRBD1
length: 13
V: TRBV25-1
size: .
J: TRBJ1-2
CDR3: CASSRDREYGYTF
DNA: TGTGCCAGCAGCCGGGACAGGGAGTATGGCTACACCTTC

D: .
length: 15
V: TRBV29-1
size: .
J: TRBJ2-2
CDR3: CSVVIAETNTGELFF
DNA: TGCAGCGTTGTTATAGCCGAGACGAACACCGGGGAGCTGTTTTTT

D: TRBD2
length: 16
V: TRBV27
size: .
J: TRBJ2-1
CDR3: CASRELAGGSYNEQFF
DNA: TGTGCCAGCAGGGAACTAGCGGGGGGCTCCTACAATGAGCAGTTCTTC

D: .
length: 12
V: TRBV2
size: .
J: TRBJ2-2
CDR3: CAFKPRAGELFF
DNA: TGTGCCTTCAAGCCACGGGCCGGGGAGCTGTTTTTT

D: TRBD2
length: 15
V: TRBV7-2
size: .
J: TRBJ2-5
CDR3: CASSLVLAGGGTQYF
DNA: TGTGCCAGCAGCTTAGTCCTAGCGGGAGGGGGGACCCAGTACTTC

D: TRBD2
length: 15
V: TRBV4-1
size: .
J: TRBJ2-3
CDR3: CASSPSGFSTDTQYF
DNA: TGCGCCAGCAGCCCTAGCGGGTTTAGCACAGATACGCAGTATTTT

D: TRBD1
length: 14
V: TRBV28
size: .
J: TRBJ2-2
CDR3: CASTWDREAGELFF
DNA: TGTGCCAGCACCTGGGACAGGGAAGCCGGGGAGCTGTTTTTT

D: .
length: 14
V: TRBV19
size: .
J: TRBJ1-5
CDR3: CASSSVLGNQPQHF
DNA: TGTGCCAGTAGTTCAGTGTTGGGCAATCAGCCCCAGCATTTT

D: TRBD2
length: 13
V: TRBV5-1
size: few
J: TRBJ2-7
CDR3: CASSLELAYEQYF
DNA: TGCGCCAGCAGCTTGGAACTAGCGTACGAGCAGTACTTC

D: .
length: 16
V: TRBV5-1
size: .
J: TRBJ2-1
CDR3: CASSVVARLGGNEQFF
DNA: TGCGCCAGCAGCGTTGTGGCTAGACTGGGTGGGAATGAGCAGTTCTTC